This T cell receptor beta chain was identified in a study of cytomegalovirus exposure and HLA in healthy donors. About the research overall: Most genotyped donors, around 86% of 398, had Caucasian-associated genetic ancestry.

PCR was performed using 60 Vbeta and 13 Jbeta primers. Sequenced by immunoSEQ multiplex PCR; TCRdb stores in-frame clones only, minus some. The specimen's table records some 39,000 clones. This clonotype originated in a male donor in good health and CMV-seronegative. Sequenced input: PBMCs.

Here the CDR3 reads CASRTGSSGYGYTF. In DNA, the CDR3 is TGCGCCAGCCGGACAGGTTCGTCTGGCTATGGCTACACCTTC. The chain combines TRBV5-1 with TRBJ1-2, with 7 bases fitting TRBD1. Germline CDR1 SGHRS, CDR2 YFSETQ. J gave up 4 bases and V 7 bases, and 10 bases lay outside the gene matches. The CDR3 is 14 residues long.